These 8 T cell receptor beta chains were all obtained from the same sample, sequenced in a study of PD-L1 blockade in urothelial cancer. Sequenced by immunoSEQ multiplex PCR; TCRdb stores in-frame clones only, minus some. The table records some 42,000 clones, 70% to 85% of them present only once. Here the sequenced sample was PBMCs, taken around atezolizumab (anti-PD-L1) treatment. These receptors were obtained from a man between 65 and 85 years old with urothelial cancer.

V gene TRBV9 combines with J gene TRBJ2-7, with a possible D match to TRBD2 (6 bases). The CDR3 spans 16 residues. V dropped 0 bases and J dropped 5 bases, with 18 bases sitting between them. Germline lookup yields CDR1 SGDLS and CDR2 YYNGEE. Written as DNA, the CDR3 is TGTGCCAGCAGCGTAGATGGTAGCGGCCTCCTCGACGAGCAGTACTTC. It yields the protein CASSVDGSGLLDEQYF.

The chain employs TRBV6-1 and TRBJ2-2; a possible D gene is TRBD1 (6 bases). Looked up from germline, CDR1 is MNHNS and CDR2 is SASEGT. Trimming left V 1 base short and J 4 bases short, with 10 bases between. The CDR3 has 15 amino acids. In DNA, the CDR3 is TGTGCCAGCAGTGAAGGGGGGCAGGGCACCGGGGAGCTGTTTTTT. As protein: CASSEGGQGTGELFF.

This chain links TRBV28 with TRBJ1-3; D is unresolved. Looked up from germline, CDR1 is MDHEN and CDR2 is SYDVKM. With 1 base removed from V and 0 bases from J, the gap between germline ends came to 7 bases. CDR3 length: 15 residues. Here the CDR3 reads CASSLFRSSGNTIYF. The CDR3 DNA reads TGTGCCAGCAGTTTATTCCGGAGCTCTGGAAACACCATATATTTT.

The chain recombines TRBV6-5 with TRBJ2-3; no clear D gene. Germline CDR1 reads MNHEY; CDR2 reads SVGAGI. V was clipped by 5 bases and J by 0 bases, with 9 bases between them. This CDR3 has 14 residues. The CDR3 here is CASSPRASTDTQYF. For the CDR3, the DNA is TGTGCCAGCAGTCCTAGAGCGAGCACAGATACGCAGTATTTT.

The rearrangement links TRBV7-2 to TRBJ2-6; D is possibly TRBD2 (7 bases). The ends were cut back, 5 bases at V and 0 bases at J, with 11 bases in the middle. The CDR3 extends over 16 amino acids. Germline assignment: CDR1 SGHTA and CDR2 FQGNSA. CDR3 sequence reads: CASSVGGGSGANVLTF. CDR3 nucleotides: TGTGCCAGCAGCGTAGGGGGGGGCTCTGGGGCCAACGTCCTGACTTTC. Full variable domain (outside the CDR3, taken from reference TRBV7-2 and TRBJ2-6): GAGVSQSPSNKVTEKGKDVELRCDPISGHTALYWYRQSLGQGLEFLIYFQGNSAPDKSGLPSDRFSAERTGGSVSTLTIQRTQQEDSAVYLCASSVGGGSGANVLTFGAGSRLTVL.

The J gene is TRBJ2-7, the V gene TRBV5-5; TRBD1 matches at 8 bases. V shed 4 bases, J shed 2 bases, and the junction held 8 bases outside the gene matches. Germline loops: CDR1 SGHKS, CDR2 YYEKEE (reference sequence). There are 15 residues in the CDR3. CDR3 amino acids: CASSETTGGPYEQYF. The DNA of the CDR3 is TGTGCCAGCAGCGAGACCACAGGGGGGCCCTACGAGCAGTACTTC.

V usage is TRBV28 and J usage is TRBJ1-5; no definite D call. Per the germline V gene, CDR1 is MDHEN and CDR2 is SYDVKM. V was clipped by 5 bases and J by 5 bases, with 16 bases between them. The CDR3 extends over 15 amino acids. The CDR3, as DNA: TGTGCCAGCAGTCTCGATGCGGGGAGGGATCAGCCCCAGCATTTT. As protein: CASSLDAGRDQPQHF. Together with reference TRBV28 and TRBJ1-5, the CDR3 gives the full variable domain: DVKVTQSSRYLVKRTGEKVFLECVQDMDHENMFWYRQDPGLGLRLIYFSYDVKMKEKGDIPEGYSVSREKKERFSLILESASTNQTSMYLCASSLDAGRDQPQHFGDGTRLSIL.

CDR3 amino acids: CATSRGQATGELFF. In DNA, the CDR3 is TGTGCCACCAGCAGGGGGCAGGCCACCGGGGAGCTGTTTTTT. The rearrangement joins TRBV15 to TRBJ2-2, with a weak D call TRBD1 (5 bases). Trimming shortened V by 3 bases and J by 4 bases, and 9 bases separated the two germline ends. From germline, CDR1 is LNHNV and CDR2 YYDKDF (reference sequence). There are 14 residues in the CDR3.